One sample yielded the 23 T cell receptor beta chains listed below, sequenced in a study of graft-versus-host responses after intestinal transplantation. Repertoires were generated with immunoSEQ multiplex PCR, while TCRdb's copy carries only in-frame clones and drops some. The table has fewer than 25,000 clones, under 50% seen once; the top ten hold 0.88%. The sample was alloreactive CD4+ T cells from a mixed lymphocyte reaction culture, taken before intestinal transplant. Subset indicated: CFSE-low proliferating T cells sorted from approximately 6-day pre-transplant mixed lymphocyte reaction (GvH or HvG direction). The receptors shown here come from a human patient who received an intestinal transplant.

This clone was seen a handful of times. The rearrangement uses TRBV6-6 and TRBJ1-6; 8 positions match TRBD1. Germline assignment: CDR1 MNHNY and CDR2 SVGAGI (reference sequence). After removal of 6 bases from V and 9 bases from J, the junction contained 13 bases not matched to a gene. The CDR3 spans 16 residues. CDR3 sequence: CASRTDRGARGSPLHF. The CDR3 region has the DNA TGTGCCAGCAGGACTGACAGGGGAGCGAGGGGTTCACCCCTCCACTTT.

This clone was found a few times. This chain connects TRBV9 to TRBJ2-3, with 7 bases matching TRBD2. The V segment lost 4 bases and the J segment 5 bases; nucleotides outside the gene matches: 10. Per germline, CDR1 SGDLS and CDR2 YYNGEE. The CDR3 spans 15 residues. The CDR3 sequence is CASSTRPGGVDTQYF. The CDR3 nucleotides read TGTGCCAGCAGCACGCGACCGGGGGGAGTAGATACGCAGTATTTT.

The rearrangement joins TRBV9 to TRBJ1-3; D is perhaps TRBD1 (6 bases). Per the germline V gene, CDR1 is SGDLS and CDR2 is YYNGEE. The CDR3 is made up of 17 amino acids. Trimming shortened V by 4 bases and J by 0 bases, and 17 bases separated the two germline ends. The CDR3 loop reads CASSSRTGGHSGNTIYF. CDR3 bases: TGTGCCAGCAGCTCAAGGACGGGGGGCCACTCTGGAAACACCATATATTTT. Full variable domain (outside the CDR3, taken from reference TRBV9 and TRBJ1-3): DSGVTQTPKHLITATGQRVTLRCSPRSGDLSVYWYQQSLDQGLQFLIQYYNGEERAKGNILERFSAQQFPDLHSELNLSSLELGDSALYFCASSSRTGGHSGNTIYFGEGSWLTVV.

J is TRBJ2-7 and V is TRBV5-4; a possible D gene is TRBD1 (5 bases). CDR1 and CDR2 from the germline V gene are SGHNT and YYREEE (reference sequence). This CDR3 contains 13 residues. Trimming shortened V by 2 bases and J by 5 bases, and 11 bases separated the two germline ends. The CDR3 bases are TGTGCCAGCAGCTTACCTGGGGCGGACGAGCAGTACTTC. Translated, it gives CASSLPGADEQYF.

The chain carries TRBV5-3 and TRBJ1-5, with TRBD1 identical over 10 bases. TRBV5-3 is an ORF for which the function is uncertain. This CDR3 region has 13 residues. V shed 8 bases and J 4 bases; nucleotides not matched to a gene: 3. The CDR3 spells CASLGQGNQPQHF. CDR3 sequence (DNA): TGTGCCAGCCTGGGACAGGGGAATCAGCCCCAGCATTTT.

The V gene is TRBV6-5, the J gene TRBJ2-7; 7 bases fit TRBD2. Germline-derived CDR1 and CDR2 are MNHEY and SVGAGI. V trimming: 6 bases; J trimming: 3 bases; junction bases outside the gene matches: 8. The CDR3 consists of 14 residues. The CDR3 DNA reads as TGTGCCAGCAGGAGGTACGCGGGGGACTACGAGCAGTACTTC. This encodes CASRRYAGDYEQYF.

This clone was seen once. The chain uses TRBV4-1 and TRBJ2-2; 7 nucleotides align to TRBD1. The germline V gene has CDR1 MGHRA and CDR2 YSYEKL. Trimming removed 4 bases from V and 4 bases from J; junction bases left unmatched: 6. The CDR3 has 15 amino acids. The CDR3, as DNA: TGCGCCAGCAGCCTTCAGACAGGGCCCACCGGGGAGCTGTTTTTT. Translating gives CASSLQTGPTGELFF.

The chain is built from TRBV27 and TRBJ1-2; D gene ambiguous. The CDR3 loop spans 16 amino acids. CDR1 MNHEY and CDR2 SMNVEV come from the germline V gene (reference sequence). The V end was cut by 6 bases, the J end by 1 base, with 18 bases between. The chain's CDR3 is CASRSSRLGINYGYTF. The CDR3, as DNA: TGTGCCAGCAGGAGTTCCCGGCTAGGCATTAACTATGGCTACACCTTC.

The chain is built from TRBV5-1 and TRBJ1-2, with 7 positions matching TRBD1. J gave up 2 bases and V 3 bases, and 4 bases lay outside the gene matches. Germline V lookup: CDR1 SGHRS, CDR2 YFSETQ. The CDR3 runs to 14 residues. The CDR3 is CASSWDSPNYGYTF. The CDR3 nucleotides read TGCGCCAGCAGCTGGGACAGCCCGAACTATGGCTACACCTTC.

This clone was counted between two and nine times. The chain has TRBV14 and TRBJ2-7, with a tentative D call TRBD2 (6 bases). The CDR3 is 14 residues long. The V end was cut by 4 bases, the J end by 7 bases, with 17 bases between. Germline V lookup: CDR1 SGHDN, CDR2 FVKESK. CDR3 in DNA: TGTGCCAGCAGCCCCGAGGGGCACCGGGGGGAGCAGTACTTC. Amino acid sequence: CASSPEGHRGEQYF.

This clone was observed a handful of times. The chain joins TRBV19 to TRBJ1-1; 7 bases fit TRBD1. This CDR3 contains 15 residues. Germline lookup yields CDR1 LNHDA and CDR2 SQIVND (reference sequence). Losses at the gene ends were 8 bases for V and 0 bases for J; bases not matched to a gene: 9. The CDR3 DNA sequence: TGTGCCAGTGTGGCCCAACAGGGGATGAACACTGAAGCTTTCTTT. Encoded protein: CASVAQQGMNTEAFF. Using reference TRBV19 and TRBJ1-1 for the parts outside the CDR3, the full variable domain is DGGITQSPKYLFRKEGQNVTLSCEQNLNHDAMYWYRQDPGQGLRLIYYSQIVNDFQKGDIAEGYSVSREKKESFPLTVTSAQKNPTAFYLCASVAQQGMNTEAFFGQGTRLTVV.

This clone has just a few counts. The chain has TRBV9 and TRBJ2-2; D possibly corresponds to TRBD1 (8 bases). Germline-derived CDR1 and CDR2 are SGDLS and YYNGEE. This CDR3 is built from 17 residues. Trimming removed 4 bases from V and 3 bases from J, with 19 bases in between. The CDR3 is CASSPGGGGLDTGELFF. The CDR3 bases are TGTGCCAGCAGCCCAGGGGGCGGGGGTCTCGACACCGGGGAGCTGTTTTTT.

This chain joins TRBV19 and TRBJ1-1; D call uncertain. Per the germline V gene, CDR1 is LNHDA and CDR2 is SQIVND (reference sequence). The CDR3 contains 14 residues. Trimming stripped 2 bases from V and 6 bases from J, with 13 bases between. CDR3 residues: CASSILASSAEAFF. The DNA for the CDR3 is TGTGCCAGTAGTATATTGGCCTCTTCCGCTGAAGCTTTCTTT.

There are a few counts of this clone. DNA for the CDR3: TGTGCCACCAGCAGAGTTGGAGGGGGCTTTGAAGCTTTCTTT. This codes for CATSRVGGGFEAFF. V usage is TRBV15 and J usage is TRBJ1-1, with 7 bases lining up with TRBD1. This CDR3 comprises 14 residues. V gave up 1 base and J gave up 7 bases; unmatched junction bases: 6. CDR1 is LNHNV and CDR2 is YYDKDF in the germline V gene (reference sequence).

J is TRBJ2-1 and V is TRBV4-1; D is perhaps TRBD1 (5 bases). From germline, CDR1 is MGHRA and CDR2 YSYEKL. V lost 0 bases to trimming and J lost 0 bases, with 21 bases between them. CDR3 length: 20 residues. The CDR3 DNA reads TGCGCCAGCAGCCAAGACAAGAAGACACCGCCAGGGTTCTCCTACAATGAGCAGTTCTTC. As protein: CASSQDKKTPPGFSYNEQFF.

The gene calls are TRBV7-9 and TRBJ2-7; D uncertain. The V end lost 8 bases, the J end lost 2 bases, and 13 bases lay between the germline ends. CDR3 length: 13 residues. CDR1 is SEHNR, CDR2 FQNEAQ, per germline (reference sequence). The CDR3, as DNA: TGTGCCAGCGGAACCAGGATAGCCTACGAGCAGTACTTC. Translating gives CASGTRIAYEQYF.

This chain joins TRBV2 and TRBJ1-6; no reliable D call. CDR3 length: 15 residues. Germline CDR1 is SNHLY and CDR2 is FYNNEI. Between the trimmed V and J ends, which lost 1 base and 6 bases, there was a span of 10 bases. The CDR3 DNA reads TGTGCCAGCAGTGAAGAACAGCTCGGTAATTCACCCCTCCACTTT. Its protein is CASSEEQLGNSPLHF.

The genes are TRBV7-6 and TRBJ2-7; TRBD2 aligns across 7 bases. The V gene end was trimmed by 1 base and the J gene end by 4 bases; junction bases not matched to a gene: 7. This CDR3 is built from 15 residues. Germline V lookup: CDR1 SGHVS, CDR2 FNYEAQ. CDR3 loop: CASSLVSGEVYEQYF. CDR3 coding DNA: TGTGCCAGCAGCTTAGTGAGCGGGGAGGTTTACGAGCAGTACTTC.

CDR3: CASSPPFGQGNTGELFF. The CDR3 coding sequence is TGTGCCAGCTCACCACCGTTTGGACAGGGCAACACCGGGGAGCTGTTTTTT. The chain employs TRBV18 and TRBJ2-2, with 8 nucleotides matching TRBD1. Germline V lookup: CDR1 KGHSH, CDR2 LQKENI. V gave up 0 bases and J gave up 2 bases; unmatched junction bases: 5. This CDR3 has 17 residues.

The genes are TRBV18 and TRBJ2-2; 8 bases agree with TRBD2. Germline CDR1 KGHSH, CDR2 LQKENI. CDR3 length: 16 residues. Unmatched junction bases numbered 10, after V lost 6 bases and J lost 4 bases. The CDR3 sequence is CASSPLMSGGTGELFF. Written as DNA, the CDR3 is TGTGCCAGCTCCCCGCTCATGAGCGGGGGCACCGGGGAGCTGTTTTTT.

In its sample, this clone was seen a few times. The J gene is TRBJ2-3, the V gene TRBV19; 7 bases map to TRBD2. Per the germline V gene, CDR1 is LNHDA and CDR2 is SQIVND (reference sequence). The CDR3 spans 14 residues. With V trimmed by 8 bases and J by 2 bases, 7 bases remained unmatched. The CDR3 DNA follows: TGTGCCAGTCGGCCCGGGGGGAACACAGATACGCAGTATTTT. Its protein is CASRPGGNTDTQYF.

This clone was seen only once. The CDR3 coding sequence is TGCGCCAGCAGCTCGGGGACATCCAGCGGGGAGCTGTTTTTT. Amino acids: CASSSGTSSGELFF. The V call is TRBV5-1, the J call TRBJ2-2; D is possibly TRBD1 (6 bases). The CDR3 contains 14 residues. V was clipped by 3 bases and J by 7 bases, with 13 bases between them. Germline CDR1 and CDR2: SGHRS and YFSETQ.

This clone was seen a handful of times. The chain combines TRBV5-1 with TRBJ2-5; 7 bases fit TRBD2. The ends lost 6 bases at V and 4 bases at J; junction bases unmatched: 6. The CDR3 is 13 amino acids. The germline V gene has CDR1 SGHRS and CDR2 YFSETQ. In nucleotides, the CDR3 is TGCGCCAGCACAACTAGCGTTAGAGAGACCCAGTACTTC. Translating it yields CASTTSVRETQYF.